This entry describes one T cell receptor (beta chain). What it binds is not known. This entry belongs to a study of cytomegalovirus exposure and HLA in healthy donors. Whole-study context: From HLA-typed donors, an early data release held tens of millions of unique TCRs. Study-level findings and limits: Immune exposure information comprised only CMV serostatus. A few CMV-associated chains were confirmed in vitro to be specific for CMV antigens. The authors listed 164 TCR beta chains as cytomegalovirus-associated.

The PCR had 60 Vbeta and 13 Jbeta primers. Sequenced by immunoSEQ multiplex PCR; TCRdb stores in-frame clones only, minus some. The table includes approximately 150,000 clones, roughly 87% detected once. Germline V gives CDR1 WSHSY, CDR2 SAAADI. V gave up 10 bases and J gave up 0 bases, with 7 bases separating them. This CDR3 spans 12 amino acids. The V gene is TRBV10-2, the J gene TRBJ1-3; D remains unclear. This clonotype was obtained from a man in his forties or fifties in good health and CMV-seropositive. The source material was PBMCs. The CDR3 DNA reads TGCGCCATTACTGACTCTGGAAACACCATATATTTT. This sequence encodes CAITDSGNTIYF.